The present TCR beta chain was sequenced within a study of CD8+ T cells in alopecia areata. Specified treatment: oral pan-JAK inhibitor, 5-10 mg twice daily. Extracted RNA was reverse transcribed, and the resulting cDNA served as sequencing template. Using immunoSEQ multiplex PCR, the repertoire was profiled, and TCRdb retains in-frame clones only, with some absent. The sample has around 120,000 clones, roughly 63% seen once. V lost 3 bases and J lost 2, with 14 bases in between. Germline lookup yields CDR1 LGHNA and CDR2 YNFKEQ. The CDR3 length is 15 residues. The sequencing used CD8+ T cells sorted from blood, collected at week 4, from a patient treated with tofacitinib. J is TRBJ2-7 and V is TRBV4-2; unclear D gene. This clonotype was obtained from a human donor with alopecia areata. The CDR3 spells CASSQKRVGPYEQYF. The CDR3 nucleotides are TGTGCCAGCAGCCAGAAGCGAGTCGGTCCCTACGAGCAGTACTTC.